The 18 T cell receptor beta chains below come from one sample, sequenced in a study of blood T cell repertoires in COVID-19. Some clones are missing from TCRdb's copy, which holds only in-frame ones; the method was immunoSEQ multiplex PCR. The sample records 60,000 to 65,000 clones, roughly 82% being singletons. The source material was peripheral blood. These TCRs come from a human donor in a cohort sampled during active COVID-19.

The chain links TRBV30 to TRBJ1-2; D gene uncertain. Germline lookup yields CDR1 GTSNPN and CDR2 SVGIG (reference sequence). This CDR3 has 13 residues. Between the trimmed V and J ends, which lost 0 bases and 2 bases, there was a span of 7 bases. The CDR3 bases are TGTGCCTGGAGTGTACACACGAACTATGGCTACACCTTC. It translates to CAWSVHTNYGYTF.

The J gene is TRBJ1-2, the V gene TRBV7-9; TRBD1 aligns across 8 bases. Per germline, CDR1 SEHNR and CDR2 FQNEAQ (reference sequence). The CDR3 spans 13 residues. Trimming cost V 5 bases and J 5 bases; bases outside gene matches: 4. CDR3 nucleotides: TGTGCCAGCAGCCTTGGACAGGGTTATGGCTACACCTTC. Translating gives CASSLGQGYGYTF.

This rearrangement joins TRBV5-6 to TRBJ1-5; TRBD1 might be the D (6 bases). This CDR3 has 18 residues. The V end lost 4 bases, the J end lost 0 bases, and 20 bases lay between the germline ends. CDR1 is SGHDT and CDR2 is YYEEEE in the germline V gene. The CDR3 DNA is TGTGCCAGCAGCGCGCGCGCCAGGGGATCAAATAGCAATCAGCCCCAGCATTTT. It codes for CASSARARGSNSNQPQHF.

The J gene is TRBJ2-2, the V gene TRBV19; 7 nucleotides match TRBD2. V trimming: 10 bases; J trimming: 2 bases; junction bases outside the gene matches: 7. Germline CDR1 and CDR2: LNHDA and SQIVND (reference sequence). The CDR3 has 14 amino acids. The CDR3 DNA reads TGTGCCACTCAACGCGGGGGTAACACCGGGGAGCTGTTTTTT. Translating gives CATQRGGNTGELFF. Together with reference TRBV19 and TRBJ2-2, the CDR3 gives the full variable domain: DGGITQSPKYLFRKEGQNVTLSCEQNLNHDAMYWYRQDPGQGLRLIYYSQIVNDFQKGDIAEGYSVSREKKESFPLTVTSAQKNPTAFYLCATQRGGNTGELFFGEGSRLTVL.

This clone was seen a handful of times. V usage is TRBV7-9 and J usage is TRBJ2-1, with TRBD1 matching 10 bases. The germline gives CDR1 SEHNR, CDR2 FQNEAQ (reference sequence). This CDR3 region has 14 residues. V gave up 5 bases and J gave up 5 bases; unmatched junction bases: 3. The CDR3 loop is CASSQDRGHNEQFF. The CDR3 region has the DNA TGTGCCAGCAGCCAAGACAGGGGGCACAATGAGCAGTTCTTC.

The CDR3 nucleotides read TGTGCCAGCGGAAGAACTAGCGGGATGTACAATGAGCAGTTCTTC. It codes for CASGRTSGMYNEQFF. This chain connects TRBV7-9 to TRBJ2-1; 10 bases fit TRBD2. The germline V gene encodes CDR1 SEHNR and CDR2 FQNEAQ (reference sequence). Trimming took 8 bases from V and 4 from J; bases not matched to a gene: 8. This CDR3 is 15 amino acids long.

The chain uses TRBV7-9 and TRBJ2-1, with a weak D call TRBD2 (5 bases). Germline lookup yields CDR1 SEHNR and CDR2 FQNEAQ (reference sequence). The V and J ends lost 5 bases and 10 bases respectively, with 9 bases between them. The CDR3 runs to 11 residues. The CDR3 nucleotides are TGTGCCAGCAGCACGGGGAGAGAGCAGTTCTTC. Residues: CASSTGREQFF.

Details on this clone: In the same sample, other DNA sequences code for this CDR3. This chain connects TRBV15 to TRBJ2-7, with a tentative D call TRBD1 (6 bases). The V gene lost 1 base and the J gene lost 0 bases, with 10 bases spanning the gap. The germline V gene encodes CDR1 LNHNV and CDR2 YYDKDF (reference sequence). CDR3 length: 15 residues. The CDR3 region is CATSRGGQGSYEQYF. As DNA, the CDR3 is TGTGCCACCAGCAGAGGGGGGCAGGGCTCCTACGAGCAGTACTTC.

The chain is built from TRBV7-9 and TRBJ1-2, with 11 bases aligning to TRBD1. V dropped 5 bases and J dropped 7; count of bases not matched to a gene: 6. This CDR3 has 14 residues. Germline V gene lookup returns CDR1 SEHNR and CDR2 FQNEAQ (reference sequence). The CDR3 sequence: CASSEDRGQGGYTF. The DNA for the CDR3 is TGTGCCAGCAGCGAGGACAGGGGGCAGGGTGGCTACACCTTC.

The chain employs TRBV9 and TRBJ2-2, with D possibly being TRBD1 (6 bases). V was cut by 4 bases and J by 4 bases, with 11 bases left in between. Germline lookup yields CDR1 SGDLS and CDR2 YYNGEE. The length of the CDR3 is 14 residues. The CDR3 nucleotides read TGTGCCAGCAGCCCAGGGGTGCTCACCGGGGAGCTGTTTTTT. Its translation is CASSPGVLTGELFF.

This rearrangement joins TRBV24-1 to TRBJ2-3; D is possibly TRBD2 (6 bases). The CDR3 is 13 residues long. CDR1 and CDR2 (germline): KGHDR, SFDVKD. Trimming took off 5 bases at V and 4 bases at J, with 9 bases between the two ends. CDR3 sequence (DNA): TGTGCCACCAGTGTCCCGGGGGCAGATACGCAGTATTTT. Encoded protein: CATSVPGADTQYF.

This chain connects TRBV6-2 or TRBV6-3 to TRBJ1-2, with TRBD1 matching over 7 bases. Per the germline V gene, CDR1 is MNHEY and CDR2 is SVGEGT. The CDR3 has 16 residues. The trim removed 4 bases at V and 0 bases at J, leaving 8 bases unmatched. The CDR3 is CASSSRTGTANYGYTF. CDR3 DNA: TGTGCCAGCAGTTCCCGGACAGGAACAGCTAACTATGGCTACACCTTC.

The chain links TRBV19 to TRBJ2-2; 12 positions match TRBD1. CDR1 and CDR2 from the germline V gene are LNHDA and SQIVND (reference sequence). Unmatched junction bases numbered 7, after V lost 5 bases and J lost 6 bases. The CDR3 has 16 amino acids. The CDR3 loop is CASSPGTGGASGELFF. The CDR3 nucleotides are TGTGCCAGTAGTCCCGGGACAGGGGGCGCTTCCGGGGAGCTGTTTTTT.

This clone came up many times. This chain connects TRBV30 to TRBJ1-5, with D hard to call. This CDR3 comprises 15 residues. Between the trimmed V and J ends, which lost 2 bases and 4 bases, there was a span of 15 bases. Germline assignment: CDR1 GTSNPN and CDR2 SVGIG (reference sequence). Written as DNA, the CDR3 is TGTGCCTGGAGTACCGTCCGGGCGGGAAATCAGCCCCAGCATTTT. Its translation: CAWSTVRAGNQPQHF.

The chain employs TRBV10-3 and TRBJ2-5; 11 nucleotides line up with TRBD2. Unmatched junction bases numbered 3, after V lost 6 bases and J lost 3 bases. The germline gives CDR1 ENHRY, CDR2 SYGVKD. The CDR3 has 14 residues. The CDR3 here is CAIRSSGGEETQYF. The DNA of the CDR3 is TGTGCCATCAGGAGTAGCGGGGGGGAAGAGACCCAGTACTTC.

CDR3 DNA: TGTGCCAGTACCCTTGACAGGGGGCAAAATGGCTACACCTTC. Protein sequence: CASTLDRGQNGYTF. The chain is built from TRBV19 and TRBJ1-2; TRBD1 matches at 10 bases. From germline, CDR1 is LNHDA and CDR2 SQIVND (reference sequence). V was pared by 7 bases and J by 6 bases, with 8 bases of the junction left unmatched. This CDR3 spans 14 amino acids.

CDR3 nucleotides: TGTGCCAGCAGTATTAAAGGGGGCGCTTACACCTTC. It yields the protein CASSIKGGAYTF. This chain joins TRBV5-6 and TRBJ1-2; 7 bases are shared with TRBD1. The CDR3 length is 12 residues. V lost 5 bases to trimming and J lost 11 bases; unmatched junction nucleotides: 9. Germline lookup yields CDR1 SGHDT and CDR2 YYEEEE.

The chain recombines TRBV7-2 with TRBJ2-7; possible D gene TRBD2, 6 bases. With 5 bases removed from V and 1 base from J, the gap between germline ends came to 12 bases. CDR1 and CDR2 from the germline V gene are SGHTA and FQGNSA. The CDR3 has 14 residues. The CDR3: CASSQPEGSYEQYF. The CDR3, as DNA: TGTGCCAGCAGCCAGCCGGAGGGGTCCTACGAGCAGTACTTC.